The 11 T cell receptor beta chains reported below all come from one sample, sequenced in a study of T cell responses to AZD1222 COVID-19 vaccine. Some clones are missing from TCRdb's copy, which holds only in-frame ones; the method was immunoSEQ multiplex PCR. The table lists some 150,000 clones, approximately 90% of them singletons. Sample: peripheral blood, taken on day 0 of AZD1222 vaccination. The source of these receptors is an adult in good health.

The CDR3 DNA follows: TGTGCCAGCAGCACCCGATCGACTAGCGGGAGAAACAATGAGCAGTTCTTC. Protein product: CASSTRSTSGRNNEQFF. This chain links TRBV11-3 with TRBJ2-1; 12 bases are a match to TRBD2. The J segment lost 5 bases and the V segment lost 5 bases, leaving 10 bases of the junction unmatched. Germline lookup yields CDR1 SGHNT and CDR2 YENEEA. This CDR3 region has 17 residues.

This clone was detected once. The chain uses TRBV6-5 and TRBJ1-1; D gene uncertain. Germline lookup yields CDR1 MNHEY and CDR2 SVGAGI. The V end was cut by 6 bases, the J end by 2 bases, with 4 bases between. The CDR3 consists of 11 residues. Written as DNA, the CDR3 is TGTGCCAGCAGAGATAACACTGAAGCTTTCTTT. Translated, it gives CASRDNTEAFF.

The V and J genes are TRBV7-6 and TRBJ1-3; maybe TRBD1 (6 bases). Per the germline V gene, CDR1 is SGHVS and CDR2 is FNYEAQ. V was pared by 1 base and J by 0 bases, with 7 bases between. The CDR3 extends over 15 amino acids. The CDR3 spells CASSLEDSSGNTIYF. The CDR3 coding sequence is TGTGCCAGCAGCTTAGAGGACAGCTCTGGAAACACCATATATTTT.

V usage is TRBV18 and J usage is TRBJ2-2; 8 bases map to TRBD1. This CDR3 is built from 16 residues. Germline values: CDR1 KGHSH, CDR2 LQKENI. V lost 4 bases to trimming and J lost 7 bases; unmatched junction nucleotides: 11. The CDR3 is CASSLARGGQGGELFF. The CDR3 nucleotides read TGTGCCAGCTCACTCGCCCGAGGAGGACAGGGCGGGGAGCTGTTTTTT. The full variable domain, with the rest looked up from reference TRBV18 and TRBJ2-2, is NAGVMQNPRHLVRRRGQEARLRCSPMKGHSHVYWYRQLPEEGLKFMVYLQKENIIDESGMPKERFSAEFPKEGPSILRIQQVVRGDSAAYFCASSLARGGQGGELFFGEGSRLTVL.

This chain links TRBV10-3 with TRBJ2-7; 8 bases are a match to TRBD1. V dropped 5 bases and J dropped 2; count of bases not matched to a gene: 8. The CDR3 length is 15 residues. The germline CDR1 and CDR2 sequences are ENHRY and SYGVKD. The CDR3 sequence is CAISISGTGAYEQYF. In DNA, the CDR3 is TGTGCCATCAGTATCTCCGGGACAGGAGCCTACGAGCAGTACTTC.

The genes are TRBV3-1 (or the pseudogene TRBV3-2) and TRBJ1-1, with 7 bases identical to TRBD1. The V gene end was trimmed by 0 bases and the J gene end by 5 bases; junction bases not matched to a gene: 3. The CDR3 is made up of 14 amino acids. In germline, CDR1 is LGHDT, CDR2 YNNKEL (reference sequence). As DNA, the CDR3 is TGTGCCAGCAGCCAAGATCAGGGGGGGACTGAAGCTTTCTTT. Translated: CASSQDQGGTEAFF.

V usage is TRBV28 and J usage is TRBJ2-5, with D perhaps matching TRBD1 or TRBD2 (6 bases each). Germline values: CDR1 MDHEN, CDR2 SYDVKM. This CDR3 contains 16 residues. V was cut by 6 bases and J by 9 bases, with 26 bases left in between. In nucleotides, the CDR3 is TGTGCCAGCAGCCCCGCCGGAGGGGGAGGACCCGGACCCCAGTACTTC. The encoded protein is CASSPAGGGGPGPQYF. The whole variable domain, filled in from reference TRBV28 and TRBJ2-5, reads DVKVTQSSRYLVKRTGEKVFLECVQDMDHENMFWYRQDPGLGLRLIYFSYDVKMKEKGDIPEGYSVSREKKERFSLILESASTNQTSMYLCASSPAGGGGPGPQYFGPGTRLLVL.

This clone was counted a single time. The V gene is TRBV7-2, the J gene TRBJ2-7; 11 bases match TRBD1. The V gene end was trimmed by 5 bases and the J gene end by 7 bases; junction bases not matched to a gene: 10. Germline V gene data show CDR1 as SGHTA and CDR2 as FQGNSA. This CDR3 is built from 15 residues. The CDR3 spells CASSLPGTGGREQYF. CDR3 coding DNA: TGTGCCAGCAGCCTCCCAGGGACAGGGGGTCGAGAGCAGTACTTC.

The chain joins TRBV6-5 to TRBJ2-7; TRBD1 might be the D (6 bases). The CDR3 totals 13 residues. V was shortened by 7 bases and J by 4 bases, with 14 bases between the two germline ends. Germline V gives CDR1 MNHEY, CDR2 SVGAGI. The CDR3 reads CASKPGHLYEQYF. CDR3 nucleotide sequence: TGTGCCAGCAAACCGGGACACCTATACGAGCAGTACTTC.

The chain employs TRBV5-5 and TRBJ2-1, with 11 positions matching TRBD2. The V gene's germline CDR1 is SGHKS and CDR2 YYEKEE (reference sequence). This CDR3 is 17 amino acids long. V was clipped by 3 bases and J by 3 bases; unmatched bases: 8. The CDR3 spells CASSSLTSGNNYNEQFF. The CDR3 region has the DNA TGTGCCAGCAGCTCATTGACTAGCGGGAACAACTACAATGAGCAGTTCTTC.

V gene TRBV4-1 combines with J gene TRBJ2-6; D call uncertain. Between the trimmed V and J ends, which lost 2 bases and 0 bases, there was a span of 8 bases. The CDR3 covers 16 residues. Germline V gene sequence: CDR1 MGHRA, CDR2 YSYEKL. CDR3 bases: TGCGCCAGCAGCCAATCAGGATCCTCTGGGGCCAACGTCCTGACTTTC. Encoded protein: CASSQSGSSGANVLTF.